The present entry profiles one T cell receptor beta chain with its context. This table comes from immunoSEQ multiplex PCR, and its TCRdb copy is limited to in-frame clones, with some not included. This table holds hundreds of thousands of clones, about 88% found once. This entry belongs to a study of blood T cell repertoires in COVID-19. Study overall: Samples of COVID-19 (acute and convalescent) were obtained from the United States, Italy and Spain. PBMCs, B-cell-depleted T cells, or T cells provided the cDNA or gDNA that made up the material.

The CDR3 totals 15 residues. In germline, CDR1 is SGHDN, CDR2 FVKESK. Deletions cut 6 bases from V and 5 bases from J, with 19 bases between. Donors were grouped by their self-reported clinical history. Two consecutive negative NP/OP PCR tests, clearance, or resolved symptoms defined Cohort 3 recovery. This sequence was found in a woman in her twenties or thirties who had recovered from COVID-19. The J gene is TRBJ2-5, the V gene TRBV14; unclear D gene. The sample comprised PBMCs or T cells enriched from blood (not recorded which). The CDR3: CASSRFGLVRETQYF. DNA of the CDR3: TGTGCCAGCAGTCGGTTCGGGTTAGTGCGCGAGACCCAGTACTTC.